Sequencing of this T cell receptor (beta chain) was carried out in a study of cytomegalovirus exposure and HLA in healthy donors. In the study overall: In terms of ancestry, the Caucasian-associated cluster contained about four fifths of the approximately 380 genotyped donors.

V gave up 10 bases and J gave up 0 bases, with 12 bases separating them. This CDR3 spans 13 amino acids. Germline V gene sequence: CDR1 MNHEY, CDR2 SVGAGI. PCR was performed using 60 Vbeta and 13 Jbeta primers. Methods used by the authors: In a later analysis, the count reached tens of millions of unique TCR beta chains, with approximately 10 million shared. Only in-frame clones appear in the TCRdb table, and some are missing; sequencing was by immunoSEQ multiplex PCR. D and trimming come from the DNA, and the V and J calls and clone size come from that table. The data contain over 130,000 clones, roughly 66% of them singletons. Each donor's status was that of a healthy bone marrow donor.

Sequencing input: PBMCs. This TCR was recovered from a woman aged 60-75 years in good health and CMV-seronegative. The chain has TRBV6-5 and TRBJ1-1, with D perhaps matching TRBD1 (5 bases). In DNA form, the CDR3 reads TGTGCCACCAATCCAGGGATGAACACTGAAGCTTTCTTT. This codes for CATNPGMNTEAFF.